The clone carrying this TCR beta chain was recorded many times. Antigen unknown. This entry belongs to a study of neurological immune-mediated disorders. Study conclusions and caveats: The greatest TCR clonal expansion appeared in HTLV-1-associated myelopathy and the smallest, falling below healthy controls, in multiple sclerosis. Among expanded clones, no CDR3 amino acid sequences were shared across subjects, a pattern suggesting private repertoires in all groups.

The cDNA came from 5'RACE with 10-nucleotide random UMIs. TCRdb passed the 5' RACE reads through MiXCR, listing each CDR3 protein once. Of approximately 50,000 distinct CDR3 sequences in the sample, 3.6% were seen once. Trimming stripped 3 bases from V and 3 bases from J, with 8 bases between. Germline CDR1 SQVTM, CDR2 ANQGSEA. CDR3 length equals 12 residues. The V and J genes are TRBV29-1 and TRBJ1-2; no clear D gene. The receptor was isolated from a man aged 25-45 years with multiple sclerosis. Sequenced material: PBMCs. Written as DNA, the CDR3 is TGCAGCGTTGATAACCAGGACTATGGCTACACCTTC. Translation: CSVDNQDYGYTF. The full variable domain, in which reference TRBV29-1 and TRBJ1-2 provide the parts outside the CDR3, is SAVISQKPSRDICQRGTSLTIQCQVDSQVTMMFWYRQQPGQSLTLIATANQGSEATYESGFVIDKFPISRPNLTFSTLTVSNMSPEDSSIYLCSVDNQDYGYTFGSGTRLTVV.